A single sample gave rise to the 29 T cell receptor beta chains below, sequenced in a study of CD8 T cells in Susac syndrome. After extraction with the RNeasy kit, about 0.5 to 1 ug of the RNA was reverse transcribed using random hexamers. TCRdb called the immunoSEQ multiplex PCR reads again in MiXCR, with one record for every CDR3 protein. The sample holds 71,000 or so distinct CDR3 sequences; 93% are singletons and the top ten take roughly 0.16%. Sequenced input: CD4+ T cells from PBMCs. These receptors were taken from a human donor with Susac syndrome.

The chain has TRBV6-1 and TRBJ1-6; D perhaps matches TRBD1 (6 bases). The length of the CDR3 is 13 residues. Trimming left V 6 bases short and J 8 bases short, with 11 bases between. Germline lookup yields CDR1 MNHNS and CDR2 SASEGT. The CDR3 sequence is CASRPYRDSPLHF. DNA of the CDR3: TGTGCCAGCAGACCATACAGGGATTCACCCCTCCACTTT.

The chain has TRBV14 and TRBJ2-7, with 7 nucleotides matching TRBD1. The CDR3 is 14 residues long. Losses at the gene ends were 5 bases for V and 6 bases for J; bases not matched to a gene: 10. Germline assignment: CDR1 SGHDN and CDR2 FVKESK. The CDR3 bases are TGTGCCAGCAGCATCCGACAGGGCACAGGCGAGCAGTACTTC. This codes for CASSIRQGTGEQYF.

The rearrangement links TRBV13 to TRBJ1-1; possibly TRBD1 for D (5 bases). Between the trimmed V and J ends, which lost 6 bases and 2 bases, there was a span of 13 bases. Germline V gives CDR1 PRHDT, CDR2 FYEKMQ (reference sequence). The CDR3 contains 14 residues. The CDR3 region is CASSRSGLNTEAFF. Written as DNA, the CDR3 is TGTGCCAGCAGTCGTTCAGGGTTAAACACTGAAGCTTTCTTT.

CDR3 sequence reads: CASSLRGTSTDTQYF. CDR3 bases: TGTGCCAGCAGCCTCCGGGGCACTAGCACAGATACGCAGTATTTT. V usage is TRBV27 and J usage is TRBJ2-3; D is possibly TRBD1 or TRBD2 (5 bases each). Germline V lookup: CDR1 MNHEY, CDR2 SMNVEV (reference sequence). Trimming pared 6 bases from V and 0 bases from J, leaving 13 bases between. CDR3 length: 15 amino acids.

The V gene is TRBV6-2 or TRBV6-3, the J gene TRBJ1-1, with 9 bases fitting TRBD1. The CDR3 extends over 15 amino acids. The V segment lost 0 bases and the J segment 13 bases; nucleotides outside the gene matches: 12. The germline gives CDR1 MNHEY, CDR2 SVGEGT. CDR3 loop: CASSYSLPDRGYIFF. The DNA of the CDR3 is TGTGCCAGCAGTTACTCCCTACCCGACAGGGGGTATATTTTCTTT.

The chain recombines TRBV6-7 with TRBJ1-1, with D maybe TRBD1 (5 bases). Being an ORF, TRBV6-7 has a function that is uncertain. CDR3 length: 16 residues. Trimming removed 3 bases from V and 0 bases from J, with 14 bases in between. The CDR3 sequence: CASSYNIGTLNTEAFF. CDR3 in DNA: TGTGCCAGCAGTTATAACATTGGGACTCTGAACACTGAAGCTTTCTTT.

The sample holds one count of this clonotype. The chain employs TRBV20-1 and TRBJ1-1; tentative D call: TRBD1 (6 bases). Trimming took 0 bases from V and 5 from J, leaving 13 bases between them. CDR1 DFQATT and CDR2 SNEGSKA come from the germline V gene (reference sequence). The CDR3 spans 14 residues. The CDR3 is CSARDPGVRTEAFF. For the CDR3, the DNA is TGCAGTGCTAGAGATCCAGGGGTCAGGACTGAAGCTTTCTTT.

This clonotype was observed once. The chain is built from TRBV28 and TRBJ2-7; 8 nucleotides match TRBD1. The CDR3 spans 14 residues. After removal of 5 bases from V and 5 bases from J, the junction contained 8 bases not matched to a gene. Germline CDR1 MDHEN, CDR2 SYDVKM. The DNA for the CDR3 is TGTGCCAGCAGTGCGAGACAGGGGCGGGACGAGCAGTACTTC. Its translation: CASSARQGRDEQYF.

CDR3 sequence reads: CASSFAQGRDTQYF. As DNA, the CDR3 is TGCGCCAGCAGCTTCGCCCAGGGACGGGATACGCAGTATTTT. This sequence joins TRBV5-1 and TRBJ2-3; tentatively, D is TRBD1 or TRBD2 (5 bases each). V dropped 2 bases and J dropped 6 bases, with 13 bases sitting between them. The CDR3 contains 14 residues. CDR1 and CDR2 from the germline V gene are SGHRS and YFSETQ.

V usage is TRBV5-1 and J usage is TRBJ2-5; 7 bases are a match to TRBD2. The V gene's germline CDR1 is SGHRS and CDR2 YFSETQ. The V and J ends lost 2 bases and 5 bases, in that order; junction bases with no gene match: 0. This CDR3 region has 12 residues. The CDR3 is CASSFGGETQYF. For the CDR3, the DNA is TGCGCCAGCAGCTTCGGGGGGGAGACCCAGTACTTC. The full variable domain, rest sourced from reference TRBV5-1 and TRBJ2-5, is KAGVTQTPRYLIKTRGQQVTLSCSPISGHRSVSWYQQTPGQGLQFLFEYFSETQRNKGNFPGRFSGRQFSNSRSEMNVSTLELGDSALYLCASSFGGETQYFGPGTRLLVL.

The V call is TRBV28, the J call TRBJ2-3; D is ambiguous. CDR1 and CDR2 from the germline V gene are MDHEN and SYDVKM. V was trimmed by 3 bases and J by 8 bases, leaving 9 bases between them. The CDR3 runs 12 residues. In nucleotides, the CDR3 is TGTGCCAGCAGTTTCTCCTACCTTACGCAGTATTTT. Amino acids: CASSFSYLTQYF.

This chain connects TRBV20-1 to TRBJ1-3; D might be TRBD1 (5 bases). The germline V gene encodes CDR1 DFQATT and CDR2 SNEGSKA (reference sequence). This CDR3 is built from 13 residues. The germline V and J ends were trimmed by 6 bases and 4 bases, with 13 bases remaining between them. In DNA, the CDR3 is TGCAGTGCCAGCGACAGACAAGGAAACACCATATATTTT. This sequence encodes CSASDRQGNTIYF.

This chain connects TRBV7-2 to TRBJ2-3, with D unclear. Looked up from germline, CDR1 is SGHTA and CDR2 is FQGNSA. The V and J ends lost 4 bases and 5 bases respectively, with 10 bases between them. This CDR3 spans 13 amino acids. The DNA for the CDR3 is TGTGCCAGCAGCTCGAGCTATGGAGATACGCAGTATTTT. Translated: CASSSSYGDTQYF.

The CDR3 DNA sequence: TGTGCCAGCAGCTTAGTTCGGTGGGAGACCCAGTACTTC. Its protein product is CASSLVRWETQYF. V and J are TRBV11-3 and TRBJ2-5, with unresolved D. CDR1 is SGHNT, CDR2 YENEEA, per germline. V lost 1 base, J lost 5 bases, and 8 bases lay in between. The CDR3 has 13 residues.

The chain employs TRBV28 and TRBJ2-2; TRBD1 aligns across 8 bases. The CDR3 has 15 amino acids. The germline V gene has CDR1 MDHEN and CDR2 SYDVKM. Trimming removed 6 bases from V and 1 base from J; junction bases left unmatched: 4. Here the CDR3 DNA reads TGTGCCAGCAGGCCGGGACAGGTGAACACCGGGGAGCTGTTTTTT. Translation: CASRPGQVNTGELFF.

V and J are TRBV6-5 and TRBJ2-3, with no clear D. This CDR3 comprises 14 residues. V lost 3 bases to trimming and J lost 4 bases, with 11 bases between them. Per germline, CDR1 MNHEY and CDR2 SVGAGI. The CDR3: CASSYRAGPDTQYF. For the CDR3, the DNA is TGTGCCAGCAGTTATCGGGCCGGGCCAGATACGCAGTATTTT.

The chain combines TRBV23-1 with TRBJ2-7, with D possibly matching TRBD2 (5 bases). TRBV23-1 is placed among ORFs of uncertain function. Trimming stripped 5 bases from V and 7 bases from J, with 18 bases between. The CDR3 runs to 14 residues. CDR3 nucleotides: TGCGCCAGCAGTTGCCGGGATAACCTACGAGAGCAGTACTTC. This translates into CASSCRDNLREQYF.

The chain carries TRBV7-8 and TRBJ2-1, with D tentatively TRBD2 (6 bases). V shed 1 base and J shed 9 bases, with 16 bases lying between them. The germline V gene has CDR1 SGHVS and CDR2 FQNEAQ. CDR3 length equals 15 residues. The CDR3 reads CASSLVAGRYGEQFF. CDR3 nucleotide sequence: TGTGCCAGCAGCTTAGTGGCAGGGAGGTACGGTGAGCAGTTCTTC.

V gene TRBV7-9 combines with J gene TRBJ1-1; no clear D gene. CDR3 length: 14 residues. Trimming shortened V by 6 bases and J by 2 bases, and 13 bases separated the two germline ends. The germline gives CDR1 SEHNR, CDR2 FQNEAQ (reference sequence). The CDR3 sequence: CASSAYGLNTEAFF. DNA for the CDR3: TGTGCCAGCAGTGCGTACGGGCTCAACACTGAAGCTTTCTTT.

V usage is TRBV20-1 and J usage is TRBJ1-5, with TRBD1 matching over 9 bases. The CDR3 is 14 amino acids. The germline gives CDR1 DFQATT, CDR2 SNEGSKA (reference sequence). J was trimmed by 5 bases and V by 2 bases; bases with no gene match: 4. The CDR3: CSARTGGNYQPQHF. The CDR3 nucleotides read TGCAGTGCTAGAACAGGGGGCAATTATCAGCCCCAGCATTTT.

In its sample, this clonotype was seen once. This sequence joins TRBV23-1 and TRBJ2-3; 8 nucleotides match TRBD2. Being an ORF, TRBV23-1 has a function that is uncertain. V lost 3 bases and J lost 2; bases outside the gene matches: 13. This CDR3 spans 18 amino acids. In DNA form, the CDR3 reads TGCGCCAGCAGTCAGCCTCGTGGACTAGCCGAGTTCACAGATACGCAGTATTTT. It specifies CASSQPRGLAEFTDTQYF.

The rearrangement uses TRBV2 and TRBJ2-7; D remains unclear. The germline V gene encodes CDR1 SNHLY and CDR2 FYNNEI. The CDR3 is made up of 14 amino acids. The V and J ends lost 7 bases and 0 bases respectively, with 13 bases between them. The CDR3 DNA is TGTGCCAGCACCCAGGACGGACCCTCCTACGAGCAGTACTTC. This encodes CASTQDGPSYEQYF. The whole variable domain, filled in from reference TRBV2 and TRBJ2-7, reads EPEVTQTPSHQVTQMGQEVILRCVPISNHLYFYWYRQILGQKVEFLVSFYNNEISEKSEIFDDQFSVERPDGSNFTLKIRSTKLEDSAMYFCASTQDGPSYEQYFGPGTRLTVT.

This chain joins TRBV12-3 or TRBV12-4 and TRBJ1-2, with 7 bases lining up with TRBD1. Germline trimming cut 5 bases from V and 7 bases from J; bases unmatched to any gene: 13. The CDR3 spans 15 residues. The CDR3 sequence: CASSPRGGGQFGYTF. The DNA for the CDR3 is TGTGCCAGCAGTCCCCGTGGAGGGGGCCAGTTTGGCTACACCTTC.

The chain is built from TRBV6-5 and TRBJ2-3, with 9 bases that match TRBD2. The length of the CDR3 is 12 residues. Germline V CDR1 and CDR2: MNHEY, SVGAGI. In DNA, the CDR3 is TGTGTCGCGGGGGGGCCCGCAGATACGCAGTATTTT. It yields the protein CVAGGPADTQYF.

This rearrangement joins TRBV28 to TRBJ1-1; TRBD1 is a possible D gene (5 bases). The ends were cut back, 4 bases at V and 1 base at J, with 10 bases in the middle. From germline, CDR1 is MDHEN and CDR2 SYDVKM. The CDR3 is 14 amino acids. The CDR3 region is CASSWDRPNTEAFF. DNA for the CDR3: TGTGCCAGCAGTTGGGACCGCCCGAACACTGAAGCTTTCTTT.

Remarks on this clonotype: One end of the junction does not line up with germline, which may come from a read error. V usage is TRBV27 and J usage is TRBJ1-1; possible D gene TRBD1, 5 bases. Looked up from germline, CDR1 is MNHEY and CDR2 is SMNVEV (reference sequence). The CDR3 is 15 residues long. CDR3 in DNA: TGTGCCAGCAGTTTATGGGGCAGGGTGAACGCTGAAGCTTTCTTT. As protein: CASSLWGRVNAEAFF.

J is TRBJ1-3 and V is TRBV28; 8 bases are shared with TRBD1. Germline V gene lookup returns CDR1 MDHEN and CDR2 SYDVKM. V shed 5 bases, J shed 1 base, and the junction held 13 bases outside the gene matches. The CDR3 has 18 residues. CDR3 in amino acids: CASSPSPGRGPSGNTIYF. CDR3 DNA sequence: TGTGCCAGCAGTCCCTCCCCGGGCAGGGGGCCGTCTGGAAACACCATATATTTT.

The V call is TRBV29-1, the J call TRBJ2-7; TRBD1 aligns across 8 bases. Trimming cost V 4 bases and J 5 bases; bases outside gene matches: 4. The CDR3 contains 12 residues. Germline CDR1 SQVTM, CDR2 ANQGSEA. CDR3 DNA: TGCAGCGTTGCCCGGACAGGGAACGAGCAGTACTTC. This encodes CSVARTGNEQYF.

The chain couples TRBV7-2 to TRBJ2-1, with 12 nucleotides matching TRBD2. From germline, CDR1 is SGHTA and CDR2 FQGNSA. Trimming took 3 bases from V and 10 from J; bases not matched to a gene: 1. The CDR3 has 13 residues. The CDR3 nucleotides are TGTGCCAGCAGCTTCGGACTAGCGGGGGAGCAGTTCTTC. Translated: CASSFGLAGEQFF.